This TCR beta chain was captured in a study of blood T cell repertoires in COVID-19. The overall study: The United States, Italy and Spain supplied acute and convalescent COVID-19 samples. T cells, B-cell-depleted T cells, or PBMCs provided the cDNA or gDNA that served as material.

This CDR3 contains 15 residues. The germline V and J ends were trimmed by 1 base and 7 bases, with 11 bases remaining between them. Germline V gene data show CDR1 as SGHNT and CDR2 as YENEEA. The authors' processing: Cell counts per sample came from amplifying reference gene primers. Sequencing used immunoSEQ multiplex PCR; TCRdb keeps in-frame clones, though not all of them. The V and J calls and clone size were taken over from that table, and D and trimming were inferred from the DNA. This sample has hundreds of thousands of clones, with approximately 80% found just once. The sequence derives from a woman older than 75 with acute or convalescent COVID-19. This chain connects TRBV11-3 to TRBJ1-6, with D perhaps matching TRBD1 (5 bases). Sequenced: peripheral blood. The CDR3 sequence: CASSLVGTFNSPLHF. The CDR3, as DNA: TGTGCCAGCAGCTTAGTAGGGACTTTCAATTCACCCCTCCACTTT.